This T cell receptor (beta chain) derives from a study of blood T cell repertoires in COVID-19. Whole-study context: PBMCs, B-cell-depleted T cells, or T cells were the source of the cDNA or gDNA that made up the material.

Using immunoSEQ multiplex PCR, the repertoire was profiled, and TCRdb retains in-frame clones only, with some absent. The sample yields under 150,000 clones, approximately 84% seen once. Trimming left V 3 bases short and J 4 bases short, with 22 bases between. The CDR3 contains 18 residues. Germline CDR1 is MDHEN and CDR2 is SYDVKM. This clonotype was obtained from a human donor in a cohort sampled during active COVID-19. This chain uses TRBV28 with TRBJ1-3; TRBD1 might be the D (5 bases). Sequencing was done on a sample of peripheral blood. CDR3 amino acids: CASSFGDYGARGGNTIYF. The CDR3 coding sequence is TGTGCCAGCAGTTTCGGGGACTACGGGGCTCGAGGGGGAAACACCATATATTTT.